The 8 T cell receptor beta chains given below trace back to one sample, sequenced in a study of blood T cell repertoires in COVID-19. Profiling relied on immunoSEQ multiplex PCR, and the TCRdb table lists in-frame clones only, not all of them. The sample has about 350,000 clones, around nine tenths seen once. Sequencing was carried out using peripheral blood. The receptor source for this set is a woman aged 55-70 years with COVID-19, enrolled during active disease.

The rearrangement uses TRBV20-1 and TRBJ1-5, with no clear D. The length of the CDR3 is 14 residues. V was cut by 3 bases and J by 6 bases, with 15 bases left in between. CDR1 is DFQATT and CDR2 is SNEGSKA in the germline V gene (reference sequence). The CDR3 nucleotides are TGCAGTGCTAGTAGCCCCGTAACTAGTCAGCCCCAGCATTTT. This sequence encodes CSASSPVTSQPQHF.

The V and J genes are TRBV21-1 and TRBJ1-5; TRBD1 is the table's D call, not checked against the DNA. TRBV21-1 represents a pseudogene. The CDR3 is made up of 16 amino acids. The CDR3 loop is CASSKVLGPGNQPQHF. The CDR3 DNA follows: TGTGCCAGCAGCAAGGTTCTGGGCCCCGGCAATCAGCCCCAGCATTTT.

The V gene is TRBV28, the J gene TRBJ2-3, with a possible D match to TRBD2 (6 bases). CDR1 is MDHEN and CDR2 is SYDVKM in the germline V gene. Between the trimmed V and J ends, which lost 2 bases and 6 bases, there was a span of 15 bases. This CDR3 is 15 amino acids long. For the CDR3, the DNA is TGTGCCAGCAGTTTACCATCGGCAGGGAGGGATACGCAGTATTTT. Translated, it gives CASSLPSAGRDTQYF.

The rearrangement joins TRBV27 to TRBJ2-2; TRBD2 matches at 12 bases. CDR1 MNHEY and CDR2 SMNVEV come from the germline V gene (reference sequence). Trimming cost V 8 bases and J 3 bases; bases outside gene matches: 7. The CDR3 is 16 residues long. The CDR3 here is CASRLAGGLDTGELFF. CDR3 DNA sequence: TGTGCCAGCCGGCTAGCGGGGGGGCTCGACACCGGGGAGCTGTTTTTT.

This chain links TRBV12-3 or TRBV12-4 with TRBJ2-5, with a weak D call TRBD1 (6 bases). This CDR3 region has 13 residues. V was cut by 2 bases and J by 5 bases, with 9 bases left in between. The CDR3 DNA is TGTGCCAGCAGTTTAAGGGGGACGGAGACCCAGTACTTC. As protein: CASSLRGTETQYF.

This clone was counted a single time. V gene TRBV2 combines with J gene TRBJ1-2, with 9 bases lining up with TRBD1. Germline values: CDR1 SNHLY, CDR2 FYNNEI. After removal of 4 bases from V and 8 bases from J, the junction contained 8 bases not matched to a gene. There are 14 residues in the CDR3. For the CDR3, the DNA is TGTGCCAGCAGTGGCGGGACAGGGATCCGCGGCTACACCTTC. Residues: CASSGGTGIRGYTF.

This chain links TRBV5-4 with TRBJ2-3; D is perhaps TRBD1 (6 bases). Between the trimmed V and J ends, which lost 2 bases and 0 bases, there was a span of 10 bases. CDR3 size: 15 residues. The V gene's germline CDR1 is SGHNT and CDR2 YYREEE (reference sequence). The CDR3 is CASSLGGSSTDTQYF. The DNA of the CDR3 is TGTGCCAGCAGCTTAGGGGGTTCTAGCACAGATACGCAGTATTTT.

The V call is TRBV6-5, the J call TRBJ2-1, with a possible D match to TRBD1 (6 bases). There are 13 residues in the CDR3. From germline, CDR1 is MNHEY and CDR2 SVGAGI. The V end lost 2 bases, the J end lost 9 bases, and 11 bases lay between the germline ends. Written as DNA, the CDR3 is TGTGCCAGCAGTTACCGCGACAGGTCTGAGCAGTTCTTC. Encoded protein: CASSYRDRSEQFF.